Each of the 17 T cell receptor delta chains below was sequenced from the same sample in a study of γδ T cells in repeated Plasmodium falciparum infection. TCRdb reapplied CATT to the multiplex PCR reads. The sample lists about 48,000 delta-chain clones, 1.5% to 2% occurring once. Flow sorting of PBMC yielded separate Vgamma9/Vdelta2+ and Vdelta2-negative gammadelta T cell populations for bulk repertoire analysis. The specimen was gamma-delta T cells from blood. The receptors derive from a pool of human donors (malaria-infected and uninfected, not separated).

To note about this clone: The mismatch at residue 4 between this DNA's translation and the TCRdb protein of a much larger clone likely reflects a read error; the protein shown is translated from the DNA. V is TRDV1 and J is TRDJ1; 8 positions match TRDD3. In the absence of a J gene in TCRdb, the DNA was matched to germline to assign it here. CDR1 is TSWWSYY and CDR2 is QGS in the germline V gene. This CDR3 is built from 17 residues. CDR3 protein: CALRESHWGLHTDKLIF. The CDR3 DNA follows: TGTGCTCTTAGGGAAAGCCACTGGGGGCTCCACACCGATAAACTCATCTTT.

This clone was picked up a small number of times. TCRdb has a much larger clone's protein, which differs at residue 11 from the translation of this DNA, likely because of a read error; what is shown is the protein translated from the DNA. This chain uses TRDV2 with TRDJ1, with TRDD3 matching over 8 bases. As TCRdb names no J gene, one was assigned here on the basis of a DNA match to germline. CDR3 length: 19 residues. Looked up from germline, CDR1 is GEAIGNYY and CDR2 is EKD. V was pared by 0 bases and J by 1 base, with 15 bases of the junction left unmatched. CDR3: CACDTLPPGGHGSTDKLIF. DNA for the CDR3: TGTGCCTGTGACACCCTGCCTCCTGGGGGACACGGAAGCACCGATAAACTCATCTTT.

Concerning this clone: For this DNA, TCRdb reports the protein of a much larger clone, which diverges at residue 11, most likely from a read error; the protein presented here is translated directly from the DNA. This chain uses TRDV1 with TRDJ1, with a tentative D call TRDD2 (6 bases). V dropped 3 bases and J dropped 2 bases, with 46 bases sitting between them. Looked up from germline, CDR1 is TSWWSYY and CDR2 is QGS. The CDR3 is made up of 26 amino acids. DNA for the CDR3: TGTGCTCTTGGGGATGTGGATGATCCTACGTGCCCTCAGGGTTCCCCCCATGCCGGATATACCGATAAACTCATCTTT. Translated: CALGDVDDPTCPQGSPHAGYTDKLIF.

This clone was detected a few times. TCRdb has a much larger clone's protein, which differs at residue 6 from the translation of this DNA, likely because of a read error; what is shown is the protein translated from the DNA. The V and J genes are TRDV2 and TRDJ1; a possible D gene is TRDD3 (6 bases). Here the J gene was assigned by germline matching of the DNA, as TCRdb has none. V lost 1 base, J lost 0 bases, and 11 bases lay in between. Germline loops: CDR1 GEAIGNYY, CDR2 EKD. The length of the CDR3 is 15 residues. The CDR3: CACDTEGINTDKLIF. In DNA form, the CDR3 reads TGTGCCTGTGACACGGAAGGGATAAACACCGATAAACTCATCTTT.

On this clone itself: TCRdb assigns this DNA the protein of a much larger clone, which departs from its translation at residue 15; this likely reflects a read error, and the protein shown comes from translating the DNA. The CDR3 loop reads CACDTVIQLGVRHTEKLIF. The CDR3, as DNA: TGTGCCTGTGACACCGTTATCCAACTGGGGGTTCGGCACACCGAGAAACTCATCTTT. The chain carries TRDV2 and TRDJ1; 8 bases match TRDD3. TCRdb is silent on the J gene; assignment here came from matching the DNA to germline. Germline CDR1 reads GEAIGNYY; CDR2 reads EKD. This CDR3 is 19 amino acids long.

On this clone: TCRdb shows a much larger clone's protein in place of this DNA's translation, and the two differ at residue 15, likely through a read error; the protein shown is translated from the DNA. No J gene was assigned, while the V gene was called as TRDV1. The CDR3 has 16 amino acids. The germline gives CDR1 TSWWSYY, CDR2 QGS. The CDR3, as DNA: TGTGCTCTTGGGACCCCGGGACTCCGAAACACCGATAAACTCACCTTT. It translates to CALGTPGLRNTDKLTF.

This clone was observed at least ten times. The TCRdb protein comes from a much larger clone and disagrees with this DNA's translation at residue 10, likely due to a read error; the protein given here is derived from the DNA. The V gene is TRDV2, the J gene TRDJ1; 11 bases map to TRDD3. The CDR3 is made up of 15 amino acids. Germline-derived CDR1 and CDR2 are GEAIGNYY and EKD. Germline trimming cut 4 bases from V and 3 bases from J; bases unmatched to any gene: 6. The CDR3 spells CACDRLGDKADKLIF. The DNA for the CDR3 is TGTGCCTGTGATCGACTGGGGGATAAAGCCGATAAACTCATCTTT.

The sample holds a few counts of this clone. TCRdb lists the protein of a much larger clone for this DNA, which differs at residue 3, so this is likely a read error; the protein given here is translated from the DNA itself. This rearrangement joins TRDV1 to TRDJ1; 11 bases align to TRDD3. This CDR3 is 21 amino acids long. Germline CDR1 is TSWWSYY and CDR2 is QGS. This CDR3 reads CAFGEYRPNYGGYEGFDKLIF. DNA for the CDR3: TGTGCTTTTGGGGAATACCGTCCGAACTATGGGGGATACGAGGGGTTCGATAAACTCATCTTT.

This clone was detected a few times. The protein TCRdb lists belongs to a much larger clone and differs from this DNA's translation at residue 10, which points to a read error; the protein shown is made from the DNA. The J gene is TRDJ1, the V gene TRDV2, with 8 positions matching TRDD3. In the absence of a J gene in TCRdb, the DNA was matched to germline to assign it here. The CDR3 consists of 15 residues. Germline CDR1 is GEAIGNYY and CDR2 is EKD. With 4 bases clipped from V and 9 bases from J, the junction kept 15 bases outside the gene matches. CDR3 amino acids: CACDLLGGPMSELIF. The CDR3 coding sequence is TGTGCCTGTGATCTACTGGGGGGGCCGATGTCGGAACTCATCTTT.

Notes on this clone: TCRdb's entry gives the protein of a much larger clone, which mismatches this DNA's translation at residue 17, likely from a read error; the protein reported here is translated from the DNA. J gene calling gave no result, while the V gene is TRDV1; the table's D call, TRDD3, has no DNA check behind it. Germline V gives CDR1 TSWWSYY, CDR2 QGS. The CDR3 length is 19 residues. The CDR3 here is CALGDGKLTPGVNLDKPIF. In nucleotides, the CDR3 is TGTGCTCTTGGGGACGGAAAATTAACTCCTGGCGTTAACCTCGATAAACCCATCTTT.

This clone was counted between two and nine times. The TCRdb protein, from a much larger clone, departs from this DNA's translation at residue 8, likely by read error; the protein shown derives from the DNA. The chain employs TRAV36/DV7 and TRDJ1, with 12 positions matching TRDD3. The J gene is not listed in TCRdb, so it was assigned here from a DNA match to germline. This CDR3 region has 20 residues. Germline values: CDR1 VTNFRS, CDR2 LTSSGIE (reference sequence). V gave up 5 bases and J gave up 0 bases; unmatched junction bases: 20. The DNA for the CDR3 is TGTGCTGTTCGTTCCTCCCCTTGCTGGGGGATACGGACCTACACCGATAAACTCATCTTT. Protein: CAVRSSPCWGIRTYTDKLIF.

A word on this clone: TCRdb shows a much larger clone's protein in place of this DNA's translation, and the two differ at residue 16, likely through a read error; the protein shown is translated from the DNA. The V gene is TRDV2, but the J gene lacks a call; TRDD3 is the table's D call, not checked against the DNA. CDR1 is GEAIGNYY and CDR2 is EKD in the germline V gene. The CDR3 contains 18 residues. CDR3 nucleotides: TGTGCCTGTGACAAGGTACTGGGGGGTCTCACTTTGACAGCACAACCCTTCTTT. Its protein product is CACDKVLGGLTLTAQPFF.

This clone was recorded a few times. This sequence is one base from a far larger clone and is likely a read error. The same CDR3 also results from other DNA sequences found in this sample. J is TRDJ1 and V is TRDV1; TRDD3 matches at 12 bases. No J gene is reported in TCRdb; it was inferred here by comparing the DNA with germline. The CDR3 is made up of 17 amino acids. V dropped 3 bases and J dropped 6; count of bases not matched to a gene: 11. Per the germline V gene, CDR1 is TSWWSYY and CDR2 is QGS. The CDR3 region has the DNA TGTGCTCTTGGGGAGCTACTGGGGGATACCCCCTACCATAAACTCATCTTT. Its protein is CALGELLGDTPYHKLIF.

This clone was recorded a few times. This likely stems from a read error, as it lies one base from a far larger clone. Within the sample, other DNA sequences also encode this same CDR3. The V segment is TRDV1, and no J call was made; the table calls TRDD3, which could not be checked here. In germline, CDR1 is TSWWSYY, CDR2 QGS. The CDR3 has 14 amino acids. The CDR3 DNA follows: TGTGCTCTTGGGGAACGGATCTGGGGGGCTAAACTCATCTTC. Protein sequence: CALGERIWGAKLIF.

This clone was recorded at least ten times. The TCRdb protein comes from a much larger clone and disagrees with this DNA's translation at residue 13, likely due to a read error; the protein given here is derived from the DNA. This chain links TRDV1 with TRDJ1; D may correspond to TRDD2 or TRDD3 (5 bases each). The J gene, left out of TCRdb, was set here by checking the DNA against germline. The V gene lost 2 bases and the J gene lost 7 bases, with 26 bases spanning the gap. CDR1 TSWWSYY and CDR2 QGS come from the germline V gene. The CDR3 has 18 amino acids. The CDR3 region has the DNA TGTGCTCTTGGGGAAACGAAAGGGCCTACCCCTGGGAACGGTAAACTCATCTTT. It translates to CALGETKGPTPGNGKLIF.

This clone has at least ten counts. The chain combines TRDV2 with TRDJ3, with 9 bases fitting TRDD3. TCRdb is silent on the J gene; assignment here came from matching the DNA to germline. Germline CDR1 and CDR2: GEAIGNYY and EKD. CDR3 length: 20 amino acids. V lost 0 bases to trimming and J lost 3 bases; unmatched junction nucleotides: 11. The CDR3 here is CACDTVRLGDKIWDTRQMFF. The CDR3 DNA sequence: TGTGCCTGTGACACCGTTCGATTGGGGGATAAGATCTGGGACACCCGACAGATGTTTTTC.

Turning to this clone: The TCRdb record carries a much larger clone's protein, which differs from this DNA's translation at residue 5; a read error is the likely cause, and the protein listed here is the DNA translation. CDR3 DNA: TGTGCCTGTGACATGAAGTACTACCAGCCGATGTACACCGATAAACTCATCTTT. Translation gives CACDMKYYQPMYTDKLIF. The J gene is TRDJ1, the V gene TRDV2; D ambiguous. The J gene, absent from TCRdb, was called here by matching the DNA to germline. CDR3 length: 18 residues. From germline, CDR1 is GEAIGNYY and CDR2 EKD. V lost 2 bases to trimming and J lost 0 bases, with 21 bases between them.